These 32 T cell receptor beta chains were sequenced from one sample in a study of early T cells in non-severe SARS-CoV-2 infection. TCRdb re-analysed the 5' RACE reads in MiXCR, keeping a single row per CDR3 protein. The sample consists of about 31,000 distinct CDR3 sequences, approximately 5.3% of them appearing once. The specimen sequenced was whole blood. These TCRs come from an adult who was a healthcare worker with PCR-confirmed SARS-CoV-2 infection or an uninfected control (not recorded which).

The J gene is TRBJ2-3, the V gene TRBV7-2; D is perhaps TRBD1 (5 bases). This CDR3 is built from 13 residues. CDR1 is SGHTA and CDR2 is FQGNSA in the germline V gene. The V end lost 1 base, the J end lost 4 bases, and 6 bases lay between the germline ends. CDR3 residues: CASSLDRSDTQYF. The CDR3 DNA sequence: TGTGCCAGCAGCTTAGACAGGTCAGATACGCAGTATTTT.

This clonotype was counted between two and nine times. The rearrangement links TRBV27 to TRBJ2-2; D not certain. V was pared by 2 bases and J by 4 bases, with 8 bases between. Germline values: CDR1 MNHEY, CDR2 SMNVEV (reference sequence). This CDR3 contains 14 residues. DNA for the CDR3: TGTGCCAGCAGTTTAGAACTACCCACCGGGGAGCTGTTTTTT. It translates to CASSLELPTGELFF.

This clonotype appeared many times. The V call is TRBV15, the J call TRBJ2-2; D call uncertain. Germline V CDR1 and CDR2: LNHNV, YYDKDF (reference sequence). The CDR3 runs to 16 residues. Trimming cost V 3 bases and J 5 bases, with 16 bases left between them. The CDR3 spells CATSSSQRTWTGELFF. For the CDR3, the DNA is TGTGCCACCAGCAGTTCTCAAAGGACGTGGACCGGGGAGCTGTTTTTT. The variable domain in full, completed from reference TRBV15 and TRBJ2-2, reads DAMVIQNPRYQVTQFGKPVTLSCSQTLNHNVMYWYQQKSSQAPKLLFHYYDKDFNNEADTPDNFQSRRPNTSFCFLDIRSPGLGDTAMYLCATSSSQRTWTGELFFGEGSRLTVL.

This clonotype has a count of ten or more. The chain combines TRBV28 with TRBJ1-1; D gene unclear. Between the trimmed V and J ends, which lost 2 bases and 4 bases, there was a span of 5 bases. CDR3 length equals 12 residues. CDR1 is MDHEN, CDR2 SYDVKM, per germline. Here the CDR3 DNA reads TGTGCCAGCAGTTTAGGACGCACTGAAGCTTTCTTT. As protein: CASSLGRTEAFF.

V gene TRBV14 combines with J gene TRBJ2-5; no clear D. V was shortened by 3 bases and J by 7 bases, with 15 bases between the two germline ends. Germline V gene lookup returns CDR1 SGHDN and CDR2 FVKESK. This CDR3 is built from 14 residues. The CDR3 bases are TGTGCCAGCAGCCATCTCTCCATCCCGGGGACCCAGTACTTC. It encodes CASSHLSIPGTQYF.

Many counts were recorded for this clonotype. The V and J genes are TRBV6-5 and TRBJ2-3, with 9 bases identical to TRBD2. Germline CDR1 and CDR2: MNHEY and SVGAGI. The CDR3 runs 15 residues. The ends lost 7 bases at V and 0 bases at J; junction bases unmatched: 5. The CDR3 loop is CASTRTSGSTDTQYF. The CDR3 nucleotides read TGTGCCAGCACCCGAACTAGCGGGAGCACAGATACGCAGTATTTT.

This clonotype was picked up many times. This chain joins TRBV20-1 and TRBJ2-7, with TRBD1 matching over 8 bases. This CDR3 region has 15 residues. Germline loops: CDR1 DFQATT, CDR2 SNEGSKA (reference sequence). J was trimmed by 2 bases and V by 6 bases; bases with no gene match: 12. The CDR3 region is CSAQGGQAYTYEQYF. The CDR3 region has the DNA TGCAGTGCCCAGGGGGGACAGGCCTATACCTACGAGCAGTACTTC.

This clonotype appeared a few times. The rearrangement joins TRBV12-3 or TRBV12-4 to TRBJ2-1; D is perhaps TRBD2 (6 bases). V lost 2 bases and J 7 bases, leaving 9 bases between the germline ends. The CDR3 contains 13 residues. The chain's CDR3 is CASSLRTKNEQFF. The CDR3 DNA reads as TGTGCCAGCAGTTTAAGGACTAAGAATGAGCAGTTCTTC.

This clonotype was counted at least ten times. The chain combines TRBV20-1 with TRBJ1-5; D is perhaps TRBD1 (5 bases). This CDR3 spans 17 amino acids. V was pared by 0 bases and J by 5 bases, with 20 bases between. Per the germline V gene, CDR1 is DFQATT and CDR2 is SNEGSKA (reference sequence). The CDR3 reads CSARDPRGDVADQPQHF. CDR3 sequence (DNA): TGCAGTGCTAGAGATCCAAGGGGTGATGTGGCGGATCAGCCCCAGCATTTT.

The chain recombines TRBV12-3 or TRBV12-4 with TRBJ2-7; 9 bases agree with TRBD1. The trim removed 7 bases at V and 4 bases at J, leaving 14 bases unmatched. The CDR3 totals 16 residues. CDR3 loop: CASTYEGGTGTYEQYF. DNA for the CDR3: TGTGCCAGCACCTATGAAGGGGGGACAGGGACGTACGAGCAGTACTTC.

This clonotype has a count of ten or more. This CDR3 reads CASSKLGEQYF. In nucleotides, the CDR3 is TGTGCCAGCAGCAAACTAGGCGAGCAGTACTTC. V is TRBV21-1 and J is TRBJ2-7. TRBV21-1 is a pseudogene. The CDR3 totals 11 residues.

The chain couples TRBV7-6 to TRBJ1-4, with no clear D. The CDR3 consists of 13 residues. CDR1 is SGHVS, CDR2 FNYEAQ, per germline. V dropped 5 bases and J dropped 7 bases, with 11 bases sitting between them. CDR3 nucleotide sequence: TGTGCCAGCAGCCCCATGAGAGGTGAAAAACTGTTTTTT. This codes for CASSPMRGEKLFF.

This clonotype was seen a few times. No conserved phenylalanine or tryptophan is present at the end of the CDR3, so a read error is the likely explanation. The rearrangement joins TRBV7-2 to TRBJ2-7; D could derive from TRBD1 or TRBD2 (7 bases each). V was pared by 5 bases and J by 4 bases, with 21 bases between. The CDR3 length is 16 residues. The germline gives CDR1 SGHTA, CDR2 FQGNSA. The CDR3 DNA is TGTGCCAGCAGCCTACACCGGGGGGACAGCGGATACGAGCAGTACCTC. This translates into CASSLHRGDSGYEQYL.

This clonotype was seen at least ten times. In DNA form, the CDR3 reads TGTGCCAGCAGCTTAGTAGCTGCCGGAGGGACCGGGGAGCTGTTTTTT. This translates into CASSLVAAGGTGELFF. The V call is TRBV11-1, the J call TRBJ2-2; D may be TRBD2 (6 bases). Per germline, CDR1 SGHAT and CDR2 FQDESV (reference sequence). The CDR3 runs to 16 residues. Trimming removed 1 base from V and 5 bases from J, with 14 bases in between.

This clonotype was recorded at least ten times. The genes are TRBV7-6 and TRBJ1-5; no clear D. Between the trimmed V and J ends, which lost 4 bases and 9 bases, there was a span of 10 bases. The CDR3 runs 12 residues. From germline, CDR1 is SGHVS and CDR2 FNYEAQ. The CDR3 sequence is CASSSPQGPQHF. DNA for the CDR3: TGTGCCAGCAGCTCCCCCCAAGGGCCCCAGCATTTT.

V and J are TRBV6-5 and TRBJ2-1, with 10 bases matching TRBD1. After removal of 6 bases from V and 3 bases from J, the junction contained 5 bases not matched to a gene. The CDR3 sequence is 15 residues long. Germline V gene data show CDR1 as MNHEY and CDR2 as SVGAGI. CDR3 in DNA: TGTGCCAGCAGGTTTCGGGACAGGGGCTACAATGAGCAGTTCTTC. Protein sequence: CASRFRDRGYNEQFF.

The chain links TRBV6-2 or TRBV6-3 to TRBJ2-4; no firm D call. The germline gives CDR1 MNHEY, CDR2 SVGEGT. V dropped 2 bases and J dropped 7 bases, with 6 bases sitting between them. There are 12 residues in the CDR3. For the CDR3, the DNA is TGTGCCAGCAGTTACGTAGGGAACATTCAGTACTTC. Translation gives CASSYVGNIQYF.

This chain joins TRBV28 and TRBJ2-3; D gene ambiguous. With 3 bases removed from V and 1 base from J, the gap between germline ends came to 8 bases. This CDR3 spans 14 amino acids. Looked up from germline, CDR1 is MDHEN and CDR2 is SYDVKM. The CDR3 DNA is TGTGCCAGCAGTTTCATTAGGCGCACAGATACGCAGTATTTT. Translation: CASSFIRRTDTQYF.

This clonotype came up a few times. The chain carries TRBV7-9 and TRBJ1-1, with a possible D match to TRBD1 (5 bases). The germline gives CDR1 SEHNR, CDR2 FQNEAQ (reference sequence). The CDR3 has 14 residues. V lost 1 base, J lost 11 bases, and 17 bases lay in between. This chain's CDR3 is CASSLGDSRASAFF. The DNA for the CDR3 is TGTGCCAGCAGCTTAGGAGACAGTAGAGCTTCGGCTTTCTTT.

This clonotype was observed at least ten times. The gene calls are TRBV19 and TRBJ1-4; TRBD1 might be the D (5 bases). Germline V gene sequence: CDR1 LNHDA, CDR2 SQIVND (reference sequence). The CDR3 totals 14 residues. Trimming removed 3 bases at V and 0 bases at J, with 5 bases between. The CDR3 nucleotides are TGTGCCAGTAGTATGACAGCAACTAATGAAAAACTGTTTTTT. Its protein product is CASSMTATNEKLFF.

This clonotype has only a few counts. The chain combines TRBV9 with TRBJ2-3, with a weak D call TRBD2 (6 bases). The CDR3 is 15 amino acids. The germline V gene encodes CDR1 SGDLS and CDR2 YYNGEE. The V end was cut by 4 bases, the J end by 2 bases, with 14 bases between. The CDR3 spells CASSPTSLYTDTQYF. The CDR3 DNA follows: TGTGCCAGCAGCCCAACTAGCCTATACACAGATACGCAGTATTTT. The full variable domain, completed using reference TRBV9 and TRBJ2-3, is DSGVTQTPKHLITATGQRVTLRCSPRSGDLSVYWYQQSLDQGLQFLIQYYNGEERAKGNILERFSAQQFPDLHSELNLSSLELGDSALYFCASSPTSLYTDTQYFGPGTRLTVL.

The sample holds many counts of this clonotype. The chain recombines TRBV7-7 with TRBJ1-1, with D unresolved. This CDR3 is built from 13 residues. V lost 5 bases and J lost 6, with 13 bases in between. Germline lookup yields CDR1 SSHAT and CDR2 FNYEAQ (reference sequence). This chain's CDR3 is CASSPRGGAEAFF. CDR3 bases: TGTGCCAGCAGCCCCCGGGGAGGCGCTGAAGCTTTCTTT.

This clonotype was detected only once. This chain joins TRBV10-3 and TRBJ2-5; D is possibly TRBD2 (6 bases). The CDR3 extends over 14 amino acids. V was trimmed by 6 bases and J by 1 base, leaving 12 bases between them. Germline CDR1 ENHRY, CDR2 SYGVKD. CDR3 loop: CAISPGSPQETQYF. The CDR3 region has the DNA TGTGCCATCAGCCCCGGGAGTCCCCAAGAGACCCAGTACTTC.

This clonotype was counted between two and nine times. The chain uses TRBV14 and TRBJ2-2; D remains ambiguous. CDR1 SGHDN and CDR2 FVKESK come from the germline V gene. V shed 4 bases and J shed 6 bases, with 9 bases lying between them. This CDR3 has 13 amino acids. In DNA form, the CDR3 reads TGTGCCAGCAGCCGCTCCCCCCCCGGGGAGCTGTTTTTT. Its translation: CASSRSPPGELFF.

This clonotype was observed at least ten times. The chain employs TRBV7-9 and TRBJ1-1, with D unclear. There are 12 residues in the CDR3. Germline CDR1 reads SEHNR; CDR2 reads FQNEAQ (reference sequence). Trimming shortened V by 4 bases and J by 6 bases, and 9 bases separated the two germline ends. CDR3 DNA sequence: TGTGCCAGCAGCTCCAGGAGGGCTGAAGCTTTCTTT. As protein: CASSSRRAEAFF.

Ten or more counts support this clonotype. The rearrangement links TRBV12-3 or TRBV12-4 to TRBJ1-5, with D possibly being TRBD1 (5 bases). This CDR3 contains 15 residues. Trimming took 3 bases from V and 0 from J, leaving 9 bases between them. The CDR3 DNA sequence: TGTGCCAGCAGTTTCACGGGGGGTAGCAATCAGCCCCAGCATTTT. Protein sequence: CASSFTGGSNQPQHF.

This clonotype was detected ten times or more. The V and J genes are TRBV9 and TRBJ2-1, with 13 nucleotides matching TRBD2. The CDR3 covers 15 residues. Germline values: CDR1 SGDLS, CDR2 YYNGEE. The ends lost 3 bases at V and 10 bases at J; junction bases unmatched: 7. The CDR3: CASSAGLAGTSEQFF. CDR3 nucleotides: TGTGCCAGCAGCGCGGGACTAGCGGGGACCTCGGAGCAGTTCTTC.

This clonotype was picked up many times. This chain uses TRBV5-6 with TRBJ2-6; D call uncertain. In germline, CDR1 is SGHDT, CDR2 YYEEEE. This CDR3 contains 16 residues. V was cut by 0 bases and J by 1 base, with 8 bases left in between. CDR3 sequence reads: CASSLGPTSGANVLTF. CDR3 DNA sequence: TGTGCCAGCAGCTTGGGACCAACGTCTGGGGCCAACGTCCTGACTTTC. The full variable domain, its missing parts supplied by reference TRBV5-6 and TRBJ2-6, is DAGVTQSPTHLIKTRGQQVTLRCSPKSGHDTVSWYQQALGQGPQFIFQYYEEEERQRGNFPDRFSGHQFPNYSSELNVNALLLGDSALYLCASSLGPTSGANVLTFGAGSRLTVL.

This clonotype turned up a few times. The chain links TRBV3-1 to TRBJ2-3, with 14 bases lining up with TRBD2. V shed 6 bases, J shed 6 bases, and the junction held 14 bases outside the gene matches. This CDR3 region has 18 residues. The germline gives CDR1 LGHDT, CDR2 YNNKEL (reference sequence). The CDR3: CASRVPGLAGEDLDTQYF. The CDR3 nucleotides are TGTGCCAGCAGAGTGCCGGGACTAGCGGGAGAAGATTTGGATACGCAGTATTTT.

This clonotype has only a few counts. V gene TRBV27 combines with J gene TRBJ2-7; D is ambiguous. The CDR3 is 15 residues long. V shed 9 bases and J shed 3 bases, with 21 bases lying between them. CDR1 is MNHEY, CDR2 SMNVEV, per germline (reference sequence). The CDR3 spells CASWNPSPKNYEQYF. The CDR3 DNA reads as TGTGCCAGTTGGAACCCGAGCCCCAAAAACTACGAGCAGTACTTC.

The sample holds many counts of this clonotype. The DNA of the CDR3 is TGTGCCAGTAGTGCCCGACAGGGTGCCGGGGAGCTGTTTTTT. Protein product: CASSARQGAGELFF. V usage is TRBV19 and J usage is TRBJ2-2; 7 positions match TRBD1. The V segment lost 5 bases and the J segment 6 bases; nucleotides outside the gene matches: 6. Germline V gives CDR1 LNHDA, CDR2 SQIVND (reference sequence). CDR3 length equals 14 residues.

The sample holds many counts of this clonotype. The chain employs TRBV28 and TRBJ2-5, with 9 bases lining up with TRBD1. Germline values: CDR1 MDHEN, CDR2 SYDVKM. This CDR3 is 14 amino acids long. Unmatched junction bases numbered 3, after V lost 6 bases and J lost 1 base. The CDR3 loop is CASSPTGGQETQYF. In DNA form, the CDR3 reads TGTGCCAGCAGCCCGACAGGGGGCCAAGAGACCCAGTACTTC.